A single count supports the clone carrying this TCR beta chain. The data belong to a study of blood T cell repertoires in COVID-19. TCRdb's table, derived via immunoSEQ multiplex PCR, lists solely in-frame clones and lacks some. The table includes over 200,000 clones, more than 80% detected once. Germline V gene lookup returns CDR1 MDHEN and CDR2 SYDVKM. The CDR3 extends over 15 amino acids. V was pared by 5 bases and J by 0 bases, with 6 bases of the junction left unmatched. Material: PBMCs or T cells enriched from blood (not recorded which). This sequence originates from a man aged 60-69 years who had recovered from COVID-19. The gene calls are TRBV28 and TRBJ1-1, with 7 nucleotides matching TRBD1. CDR3 residues: CASSLLTGLNTEAFF. CDR3 sequence (DNA): TGTGCCAGCAGTCTATTGACAGGGCTGAACACTGAAGCTTTCTTT.